This is a list of T cell receptor beta chains from one sample in a study of blood T cell repertoires in COVID-19. This table comes from immunoSEQ multiplex PCR, and its TCRdb copy is limited to in-frame clones, with some not included. The table records 250,000 to 300,000 clones, 81% of them present only once. Material: peripheral blood. Receptor source: a woman in her sixties with active or convalescent COVID-19. CDR3s include the opening cysteine and the closing phenylalanine or tryptophan. Size tells how often a clone was seen (once, few, many) or the class of an expanded clone, and some rows leave it out.

v_call clone_size cdr3_aa
TRBV7-9 NA CASSLEGLAYTDTQYF
TRBV2 NA CASSEVRTPTKETQYF
TRBV7-3 NA CASSLTGRAHGYTF
TRBV18 NA CASSAQGPPRNTEAFF
TRBV12-3/TRBV12-4 NA CASSFTGGTEAFF
TRBV5-4 NA CASRADRGNYNEQFF
TRBV18 NA CASSPMKQGITEAFF
TRBV7-8 once CASSLVTGHSTDTQYF
TRBV18 NA CASSPTRGRSYEQYF
TRBV7-9 NA CASSFGGYGTDTQYF
TRBV18 NA CASSPRGETGLLETQYF
TRBV6-2/TRBV6-3 NA CASSWDLAGGPYEQYF
TRBV7-8 NA CASSLDRGLYNEQFF
TRBV7-2 few CASSLGQAFYGYTF
TRBV6-5 NA CASTRGGDNQETQYF
TRBV6-6 NA CATLLQTSFGEKLFF
TRBV7-9 NA CASSLAGTGYNQPQHF
TRBV11-3 many CASSHGLYEQYF
TRBV18 once CASSPEAAKNTEAFF
TRBV19 once CASSTRGFGQETQYF
TRBV5-1 NA CASSLDYETQYF
TRBV6-5 NA CASSLRGSYEQYF
TRBV11-2 NA CASSLGSGVAGELFF
TRBV19 NA CASRNPGQGAYEQYF
TRBV20-1 once CSASLASGADTQYF
TRBV12-3/TRBV12-4 NA CASTDTYTGELFF
TRBV29-1 NA CSVEDRPTYNEQFF
TRBV10-3 NA CAITATGDTGELFF
TRBV5-1 NA CASTGQGNTGELFF
TRBV29-1 NA CSAGVSNQPQHF
TRBV7-2 NA CASSPTSGGARNEQYF
TRBV18 NA CASSPPLATNEQFF
TRBV5-1 NA CASSDRTTDTQYF
TRBV25-1 NA CASTTPGEFYGYTF
TRBV6-2/TRBV6-3 NA CASSNPGGGPIYNEQFF
TRBV5-6 NA CASRRQLPWASGNTIYF